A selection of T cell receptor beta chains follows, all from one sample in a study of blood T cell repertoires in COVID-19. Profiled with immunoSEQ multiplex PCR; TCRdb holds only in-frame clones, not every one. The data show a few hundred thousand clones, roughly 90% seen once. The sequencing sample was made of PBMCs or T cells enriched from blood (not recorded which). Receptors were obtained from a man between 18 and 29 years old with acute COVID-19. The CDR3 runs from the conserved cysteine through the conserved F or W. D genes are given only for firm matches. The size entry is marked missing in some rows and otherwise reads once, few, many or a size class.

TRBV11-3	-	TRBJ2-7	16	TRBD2	TGTGCCAGCAGCCCCGAATGGACTAGCGGGCGAAACGAGCAGTACTTC	CASSPEWTSGRNEQYF
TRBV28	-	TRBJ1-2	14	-	TGTGCCAGCAGTACTAGGACAGAATACTATGGCTACACCTTC	CASSTRTEYYGYTF
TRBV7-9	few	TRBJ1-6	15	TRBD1	TGTGCCAGCAGCTTAGGAGACAGGGGTTTTTCACCCCTCCACTTT	CASSLGDRGFSPLHF
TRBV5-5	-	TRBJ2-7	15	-	TGTGCCAGCAGCTTGGCTCTGGAGCAGCTAGGAGAGCAGTACTTC	CASSLALEQLGEQYF
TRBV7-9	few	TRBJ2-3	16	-	TGTGCCAGCAGCTTAGGACGGACAGCCAGCACAGATACGCAGTATTTT	CASSLGRTASTDTQYF
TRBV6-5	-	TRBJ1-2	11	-	TGTGCCAGCTGGTCCGGCTATGGCTACACCTTC	CASWSGYGYTF
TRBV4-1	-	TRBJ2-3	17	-	TGCGCCAGCAGCCAAGTTAGTCTTGATCGGGACACAGATACGCAGTATTTT	CASSQVSLDRDTDTQYF
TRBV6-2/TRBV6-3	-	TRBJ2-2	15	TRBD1	TGTGCCAGCAGTTCGGGACAGGGTGAAACCGGGGAGCTGTTTTTT	CASSSGQGETGELFF
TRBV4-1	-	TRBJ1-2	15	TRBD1	TGCGCCAGCAAGCCTCCGGGACAGAAAAACTATGGCTACACCTTC	CASKPPGQKNYGYTF
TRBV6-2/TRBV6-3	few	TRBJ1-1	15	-	TGTGCCAGCAGTTACGGTATCAAGACGGGGGCTGAAGCTTTCTTT	CASSYGIKTGAEAFF
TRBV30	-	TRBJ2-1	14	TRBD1	TGTGCCTGGAGTCGACAGGGGGCGCGAGGTGAGCAGTTCTTC	CAWSRQGARGEQFF
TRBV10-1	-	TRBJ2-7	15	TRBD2	TGCGCCAGCAGTCCTGGACTAGCAGACTCCTACGAGCAGTACTTC	CASSPGLADSYEQYF
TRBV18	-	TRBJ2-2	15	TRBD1	TGTGCCAGCCCGAAACAGGGGGCATTAACCGGGGAGCTGTTTTTT	CASPKQGALTGELFF
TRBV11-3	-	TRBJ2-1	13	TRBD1	TGTGCCAGCAGCTTGACAGGGGACAATGAGCAGTTCTTC	CASSLTGDNEQFF
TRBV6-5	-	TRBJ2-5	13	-	TGTGCCAGCAGTTACCCAGGGCGAGAGACCCAGTACTTC	CASSYPGRETQYF
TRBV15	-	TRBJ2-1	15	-	TGTGCCACCAGCCCAACCAGGGGTATAACGGATGAGCAGTTCTTC	CATSPTRGITDEQFF
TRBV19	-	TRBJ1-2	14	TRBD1	TGTGCCAGTAGTTATACAGGGGCCGGCTATGGCTACACCTTC	CASSYTGAGYGYTF
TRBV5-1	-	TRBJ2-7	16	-	TGCGCCAGCAGCTTACCAAATACAACAGGGAGCCACGAGCAGTACTTC	CASSLPNTTGSHEQYF
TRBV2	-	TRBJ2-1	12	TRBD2	TGTGCCAGCAGCGGACTAGCTAATGAGCAGTTCTTC	CASSGLANEQFF
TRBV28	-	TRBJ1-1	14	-	TGTGCCAGCAGTTCCCACGGTGGGAACACTGAAGCTTTCTTT	CASSSHGGNTEAFF
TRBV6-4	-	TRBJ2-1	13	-	TGTGCCAGCAGTGACCGAGCCTACAATGAGCAGTTCTTC	CASSDRAYNEQFF
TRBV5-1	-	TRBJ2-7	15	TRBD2	TGCGCCAGCAGCTCCTTAGAAGCGGGAACCTACGAGCAGTACTTC	CASSSLEAGTYEQYF
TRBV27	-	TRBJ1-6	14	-	TGTGCCAGCAGTTTAGCAGGGGCTTATTCACCCCTCCACTTT	CASSLAGAYSPLHF
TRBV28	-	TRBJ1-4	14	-	TGTGCCAGCAGTTTTTGGCCGAATAATGAAAAACTGTTTTTT	CASSFWPNNEKLFF
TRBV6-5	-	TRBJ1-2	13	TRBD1	TGTGCCGGTGGGCCACCAGGGGGTTATGGCTACACCTTC	CAGGPPGGYGYTF
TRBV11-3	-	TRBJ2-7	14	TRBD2	TGTGCCAGCAGCTTGGGGACTAGCGACTACGAGCAGTACTTC	CASSLGTSDYEQYF
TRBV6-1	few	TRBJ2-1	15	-	TGTGCCAGCAGTGAAAATGAGGCGTCCGGCAATGAGCAGTTCTTC	CASSENEASGNEQFF
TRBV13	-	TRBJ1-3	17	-	TGTGCCAGCAGCTTAGGCGCGGGACGGATCTCTGGAAACACCATATATTTT	CASSLGAGRISGNTIYF
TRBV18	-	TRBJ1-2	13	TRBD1	TGTGCCAGCTCACCGGACAGGGCCTATGGCTACACCTTC	CASSPDRAYGYTF
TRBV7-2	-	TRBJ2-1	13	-	TGTGCCAGCAGCTTCGGACTGAACAATGAGCAGTTCTTC	CASSFGLNNEQFF
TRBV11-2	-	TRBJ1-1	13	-	TGTGCCAGCAGCTCCGACAAGAACACTGAAGCTTTCTTT	CASSSDKNTEAFF
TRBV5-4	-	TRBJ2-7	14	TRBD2	TGTGCCAGCACCCCGAGCGGGAGGGCCGCAGAGCAGTACTTC	CASTPSGRAAEQYF
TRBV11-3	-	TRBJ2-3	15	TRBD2	TGTGCCAGCAGCCGACTAGCGGGAGCTGTAGATACGCAGTATTTT	CASSRLAGAVDTQYF
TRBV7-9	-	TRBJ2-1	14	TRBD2	TGTGCCAGCAGCTTAGCGGGACTAGCGGGAGAGCAGTTCTTC	CASSLAGLAGEQFF
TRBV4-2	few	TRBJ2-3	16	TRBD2	TGTGCCAGCAGCCAAACCCTAGCGGGGGGCACAGATACGCAGTATTTT	CASSQTLAGGTDTQYF
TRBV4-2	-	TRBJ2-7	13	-	TGTGCCAGCAGCCAAGAAGCGGGCTACGAGCAGTACTTC	CASSQEAGYEQYF
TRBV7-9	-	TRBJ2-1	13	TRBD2	TGTGCCAGCGGAGCTAGCGGGTACAATGAGCAGTTCTTC	CASGASGYNEQFF
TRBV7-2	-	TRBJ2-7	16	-	TGTGCCAGCAGCCGGGGCCTGGGGGCGGGAGTGTACGAGCAGTACTTC	CASSRGLGAGVYEQYF
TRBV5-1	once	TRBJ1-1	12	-	TGCGCCAGCAGCTGGGGGGGCACTGAAGCTTTCTTT	CASSWGGTEAFF
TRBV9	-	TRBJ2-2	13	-	TGTGCCAGCAGTGGGACTGACACCGGGGAGCTGTTTTTT	CASSGTDTGELFF
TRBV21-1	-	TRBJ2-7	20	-	TGTGCCAGCAGCAAAGAAGCGGTCCGAGGAAAAGCGGGCTTCTCCTACGAGCAGTACTTC	CASSKEAVRGKAGFSYEQYF
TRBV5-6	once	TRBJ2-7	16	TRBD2	TGTGCCAGCAGCTTGGATATAGCGGGTATCTCCTACGAGCAGTACTTC	CASSLDIAGISYEQYF
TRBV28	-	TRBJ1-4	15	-	TGTGCCAGCAGTTCCCCGGGGGGCGGGCATGAAAAACTGTTTTTT	CASSSPGGGHEKLFF
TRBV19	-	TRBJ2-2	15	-	TGTGCCAGTAGTAAGGGAGGATGGAACACCGGGGAGCTGTTTTTT	CASSKGGWNTGELFF
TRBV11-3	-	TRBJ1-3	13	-	TGTGCCAGCAGCCTGCAGGATGGAAACACCATATATTTT	CASSLQDGNTIYF